The T cell receptor (beta chain) described here comes from a study of response to subunit inactivated influenza vaccine. At least ten counts were recorded for this clonotype. Its antigen is still unknown. Whole-study findings and limits: The authors suggested that every seasonal influenza vaccination recruits few new T cells.

Trimming took off 3 bases at V and 8 bases at J, with 8 bases between the two ends. Germline values: CDR1 LNHDA, CDR2 SQIVND (reference sequence). The CDR3 is made up of 13 amino acids. TCRdb re-called the RT-PCR reads with MiXCR, one entry per CDR3 protein. Of about 570,000 distinct CDR3 sequences in the sample, approximately 10% were seen once. The starting material was PBMCs from blood, obtained on the day of vaccination. The TCR originated in a man aged 45-65 years who received an inactivated influenza vaccine. The chain couples TRBV19 to TRBJ1-6; D is uncertain. CDR3 loop: CASSIDRDSPLHF. The CDR3, as DNA: TGTGCCAGTAGTATTGACCGGGATTCACCCCTCCACTTT.